This entry lists 5 T cell receptor beta chains sequenced from one sample in a study of OX40 agonist ivuxolimab in advanced cancers. Assay: immunoSEQ multiplex PCR; the TCRdb copy retains only in-frame clones and omits some. The repertoire has approximately 61,000 clones, approximately 90% of them found once; the top ten carry approximately 1.3%. The sample in question was CD4+ or CD8+ T cells sorted from blood, obtained in a trial of the OX40 agonist ivuxolimab. The receptor set was obtained from an adult with an advanced solid tumor such as melanoma, head and neck, liver or kidney cancer.

This clone was detected once. The V call is TRBV6-9, the J call TRBJ2-7; D is possibly TRBD1 (6 bases). Trimming removed 2 bases at V and 3 bases at J, with 20 bases between. The CDR3 is 17 residues long. Germline CDR1 and CDR2: MNHGY and SVAAGI. CDR3 nucleotides: TGTGCCAGCAGTTATCCTCAGGGGAAGGGTCGTCTCTACGAGCAGTACTTC. Protein product: CASSYPQGKGRLYEQYF.

V gene TRBV4-3 combines with J gene TRBJ1-2, with D unclear. The V end lost 4 bases, the J end lost 6 bases, and 18 bases lay between the germline ends. The length of the CDR3 is 15 residues. Germline lookup yields CDR1 LGHNA and CDR2 YSLEER. CDR3 coding DNA: TGCGCCAGCAGCCCCCTACCCCCGGGGTCCCATGGCTACACCTTC. Translated, it gives CASSPLPPGSHGYTF.

This chain joins TRBV4-3 and TRBJ2-7; D gene ambiguous. The V gene's germline CDR1 is LGHNA and CDR2 YSLEER. This CDR3 contains 16 residues. V gave up 0 bases and J gave up 3 bases, with 15 bases separating them. CDR3 coding DNA: TGCGCCAGCAGCCAAGATTTAGGCGAGGCCTACTACGAGCAGTACTTC. It is translated as CASSQDLGEAYYEQYF.

V and J are TRBV18 and TRBJ1-1; D is undetermined. Between the trimmed V and J ends, which lost 6 bases and 1 base, there was a span of 15 bases. Germline CDR1 is KGHSH and CDR2 is LQKENI. The CDR3 has 15 amino acids. CDR3 loop: CASSYDISANTEAFF. CDR3 DNA: TGTGCCAGCTCGTATGACATATCCGCGAACACTGAAGCTTTCTTT.

The chain recombines TRBV27 with TRBJ1-2; the match to TRBD1 covers 9 bases. The trim removed 0 bases at V and 7 bases at J, leaving 21 bases unmatched. CDR1 and CDR2 (germline): MNHEY, SMNVEV (reference sequence). The CDR3 runs to 20 residues. CDR3 in DNA: TGTGCCAGCAGTTTATCGGGAACTCTCCGGGACAGGGAATCTACTCGTGGCTACACCTTC. Translation gives CASSLSGTLRDRESTRGYTF.